This TCR beta chain was recovered during a study of beta chain features in type 1 diabetes. Study-wide results and caveats: In all four CD4+ subsets, TCRB CDR3 length was significantly, moderately reduced in type 1 diabetes. PCR might pick shorter templates more often, in the same way for patients and controls.

Note on this clone: The antigen is not known.

The CDR3 extends over 12 amino acids. Germline V lookup: CDR1 GTSNPN, CDR2 SVGIG (reference sequence). J was trimmed by 5 bases and V by 2 bases; bases with no gene match: 1. The study reverse transcribed the entire isolated RNA, so it sequenced expressed TCRB transcripts. The repertoire was sequenced with immunoSEQ multiplex PCR; TCRdb's copy has only in-frame clones and lacks some. The table records about 650,000 clones, roughly 12% of them present only once. The chain is built from TRBV30 and TRBJ1-2; 8 nucleotides align to TRBD1. The sequencing sample was made of naive CD4+ T cells from blood. The sequence derives from a man aged 25 to 45 with type 1 diabetes. In nucleotides, the CDR3 is TGTGCCTGGAGTCGGACAGGGTATGGCTACACCTTC. It is translated as CAWSRTGYGYTF.